Given below is one TCR beta chain in context. What it binds is not known. The source of the sample is a study of T-cell reconstitution after alpha-beta-depleted transplantation in children. General study points: TCRbeta diversity was high at day 60 in some patients (a result of surviving recipient T cells and thymic progenitors). The origin of alpha-beta T cells about two months after transplant was reportedly several hundred expanded graft clones. Fresh T-cell production supplied most of the T-cell counts and diversity seen one year after transplant.

Unique molecular identifiers tagged the TCRbeta library. TCRdb re-derived calls from the PCR reads in MiXCR, one entry per CDR3 protein. The sample carries tens of thousands of distinct CDR3 sequences, approximately 46% recorded once. The length of the CDR3 is 15 residues. Specimen: PBMCs, mostly from graft donor cells, collected 360 days after TCRalphabeta/CD19-depleted stem cell transplant. V usage is TRBV21-1 and J usage is TRBJ2-3; TRBD1 is the table's D call and was not checked against the DNA. TRBV21-1 is assigned pseudogene status. This clonotype was obtained from a male patient aged 5 to 17 who had a stem cell transplant for acute lymphoblastic leukemia, so the T cells may come from the graft donor. The CDR3 coding sequence is TGTGCCAGCAGCAAAGCCATTAAGGGGAGAGATACGCAGTATTTT. It encodes CASSKAIKGRDTQYF.